The 17 T cell receptor beta chains below come from one sample, sequenced in a study of blood T cell repertoires in COVID-19. TCRdb's copy holds only in-frame clones and misses some; the assay was immunoSEQ multiplex PCR. The table shows around 250,000 clones, with about 83% occurring only once. Sequencing was carried out using peripheral blood. The receptors were gathered from a woman aged 40 to 55 who had recovered from COVID-19.

This clone is a singleton in its sample. The CDR3 region has the DNA TGTGCCAGCAGCGCATCGACAGGGGCCTTGGGCTACACCTTC. It encodes CASSASTGALGYTF. The rearrangement joins TRBV5-4 to TRBJ1-2; TRBD1 agrees at 8 bases. Germline CDR1 SGHNT, CDR2 YYREEE (reference sequence). This CDR3 comprises 14 residues. Trimming removed 4 bases from V and 8 bases from J; junction bases left unmatched: 10.

This rearrangement joins TRBV2 to TRBJ1-2, with 7 bases lining up with TRBD1. V shed 6 bases, J shed 2 bases, and the junction held 9 bases outside the gene matches. Germline CDR1 is SNHLY and CDR2 is FYNNEI. CDR3 size: 15 residues. CDR3 coding DNA: TGTGCCAGCAGCAAACAGGGGACCCCAAACTATGGCTACACCTTC. Amino acids: CASSKQGTPNYGYTF.

The chain carries TRBV28 and TRBJ2-1; D uncertain. CDR3 length equals 15 residues. Germline V CDR1 and CDR2: MDHEN, SYDVKM. Trimming removed 8 bases from V and 0 bases from J, with 14 bases in between. CDR3 sequence reads: CASSWAAGSYNEQFF. The CDR3 DNA follows: TGTGCCAGCTCCTGGGCTGCCGGCTCCTACAATGAGCAGTTCTTC. Full variable domain (remainder filled in from reference TRBV28 and TRBJ2-1): DVKVTQSSRYLVKRTGEKVFLECVQDMDHENMFWYRQDPGLGLRLIYFSYDVKMKEKGDIPEGYSVSREKKERFSLILESASTNQTSMYLCASSWAAGSYNEQFFGPGTRLTVL.

The table lists this clone with a few counts. The chain combines TRBV5-6 with TRBJ2-5; possibly TRBD1 for D (5 bases). The CDR3 consists of 13 residues. From germline, CDR1 is SGHDT and CDR2 YYEEEE. The germline V and J ends were trimmed by 6 bases and 4 bases, with 13 bases remaining between them. CDR3 region: CASMSGFRETQYF. The DNA of the CDR3 is TGTGCCAGCATGTCAGGGTTCAGAGAGACCCAGTACTTC.

This clone was observed once. This chain links TRBV4-1 with TRBJ1-2; 7 nucleotides match TRBD1. The CDR3 length is 14 residues. The ends lost 1 base at V and 4 bases at J; junction bases unmatched: 3. The germline CDR1 and CDR2 sequences are MGHRA and YSYEKL. This CDR3 reads CASSQGTGFYGYTF. DNA for the CDR3: TGCGCCAGCAGCCAAGGGACAGGCTTCTATGGCTACACCTTC.

CDR3 nucleotides: TGTGCCAGTAGTATCCGAGGGACTGGAAACACCATATATTTT. Protein product: CASSIRGTGNTIYF. The chain links TRBV19 to TRBJ1-3; D unclear. The CDR3 extends over 14 amino acids. CDR1 and CDR2 from the germline V gene are LNHDA and SQIVND (reference sequence). Deletions cut 3 bases from V and 2 bases from J, with 8 bases between.

Concerning this clone itself: Sequence at one end of the junction differs from germline and may be a read error. The gene calls are TRBV5-1 and TRBJ2-7; 8 bases agree with TRBD2. The CDR3 runs 16 residues. The germline CDR1 and CDR2 sequences are SGHRS and YFSETQ. The CDR3 region is CARSPGGDGGAYEQYF. The DNA of the CDR3 is TGCGCCCGCAGCCCCGGGGGGGACGGGGGGGCCTACGAGCAGTACTTC.

The chain employs TRBV12-3 or TRBV12-4 and TRBJ1-1; unclear D gene. The CDR3 loop spans 11 amino acids. V was clipped by 3 bases and J by 7 bases, with 6 bases between them. The DNA for the CDR3 is TGTGCCAGCAGTTTGGCGGATGAAGCTTTCTTT. Translating it yields CASSLADEAFF.

This chain connects TRBV3-1 (or the pseudogene TRBV3-2) to TRBJ1-2; D unclear. Germline assignment: CDR1 LGHDT and CDR2 YNNKEL (reference sequence). The CDR3 consists of 12 residues. Deletions cut 3 bases from V and 5 bases from J, with 7 bases between. CDR3 sequence: CASSQTGYGYTF. The CDR3, as DNA: TGTGCCAGCAGCCAGACTGGGTATGGCTACACCTTC.

The chain joins TRBV6-2 or TRBV6-3 to TRBJ1-2, with 8 positions matching TRBD1. Per the germline V gene, CDR1 is MNHEY and CDR2 is SVGEGT. Trimming took 4 bases from V and 4 from J; bases not matched to a gene: 5. The CDR3 is 14 residues long. The CDR3 is CASSSGDRTYGYTF. CDR3 bases: TGTGCCAGCAGTTCCGGGGACAGGACCTATGGCTACACCTTC.

This clone has a handful of counts. V usage is TRBV4-2 and J usage is TRBJ1-1, with a tentative D call TRBD1 (5 bases). Germline V gene data show CDR1 as LGHNA and CDR2 as YNFKEQ. This CDR3 has 14 amino acids. Trimming removed 1 base at V and 0 bases at J, with 6 bases between. The CDR3 protein is CASSQGQMNTEAFF. The DNA for the CDR3 is TGTGCCAGCAGCCAAGGACAGATGAACACTGAAGCTTTCTTT.

The CDR3 nucleotides read TGTGCCAGCAGTTACGCAGGAAACTCTGGAAACACCATATATTTT. Translation: CASSYAGNSGNTIYF. V is TRBV6-6 and J is TRBJ1-3; D is uncertain. Germline CDR1 and CDR2: MNHNY and SVGAGI (reference sequence). The V end lost 2 bases, the J end lost 0 bases, and 8 bases lay between the germline ends. The CDR3 runs 15 residues.

This clone occurred once. The V gene is TRBV15, the J gene TRBJ1-1; no definite D call. V lost 11 bases and J 1 base, leaving 14 bases between the germline ends. CDR3 length: 13 residues. Per the germline V gene, CDR1 is LNHNV and CDR2 is YYDKDF (reference sequence). The CDR3 region is CAAPIRRNTEAFF. CDR3 sequence (DNA): TGTGCCGCACCCATAAGGAGGAACACTGAAGCTTTCTTT.

The chain is built from TRBV5-5 and TRBJ1-5; D is unresolved. Trimming left V 4 bases short and J 3 bases short, with 14 bases between. Germline loops: CDR1 SGHKS, CDR2 YYEKEE (reference sequence). This CDR3 contains 15 residues. The DNA for the CDR3 is TGTGCCAGCAGCGTAGAAGGAGGGTTCAATCAGCCCCAGCATTTT. Translation gives CASSVEGGFNQPQHF.

The genes are TRBV28 and TRBJ1-3, with 8 bases fitting TRBD1. In germline, CDR1 is MDHEN, CDR2 SYDVKM. With V trimmed by 6 bases and J by 5 bases, 12 bases remained unmatched. CDR3 size: 16 residues. DNA of the CDR3: TGTGCCAGCAGCCCCTCCGGACAGGGCTATCGAAACACCATATATTTT. It translates to CASSPSGQGYRNTIYF.

This clone has only a few counts. V gene TRBV4-2 combines with J gene TRBJ1-1; D is perhaps TRBD1 (5 bases). The CDR3 runs 16 residues. In germline, CDR1 is LGHNA, CDR2 YNFKEQ. The ends were cut back, 0 bases at V and 3 bases at J, with 14 bases in the middle. The CDR3 protein is CASSQDPQGKHTEAFF. CDR3 in DNA: TGTGCCAGCAGCCAAGATCCGCAGGGAAAACACACTGAAGCTTTCTTT.

This chain connects TRBV5-1 to TRBJ2-7; 12 positions match TRBD1. The CDR3 runs to 14 residues. The germline V gene encodes CDR1 SGHRS and CDR2 YFSETQ. V lost 4 bases, J lost 6 bases, and 5 bases stayed unmatched. CDR3 protein: CASSGGTGGLEQYF. The CDR3 region has the DNA TGCGCCAGCAGCGGCGGGACAGGGGGCCTCGAGCAGTACTTC.